This section outlines one TCR beta chain sequence together with its context. This sample was included in a study of sequential checkpoint blockade in melanoma. Here immunoSEQ multiplex PCR was the method, and the copy in TCRdb shows in-frame clones only, minus some. The repertoire consists of more than 25,000 clones, with less than 90% occurring once and the leading ten covering 12% to 15%. Noted treatment: randomized to nivolumab then ipilimumab (arm A) or the reverse (arm B). The receptor was isolated from a human donor with melanoma. This sample comprised CD8+ T cells sorted from blood (inferred from file names), obtained from a patient given nivolumab and ipilimumab in sequence.

The CDR3: CASSQTSGRQETQYF. The CDR3 DNA reads TGTGCCAGCAGCCAGACTAGCGGCAGACAAGAGACCCAGTACTTC. V is TRBV6-5 and J is TRBJ2-5, with 9 bases fitting TRBD2. The germline V gene encodes CDR1 MNHEY and CDR2 SVGAGI. J gave up 2 bases and V 6 bases, and 7 bases lay outside the gene matches. The CDR3 consists of 15 residues.